These 4 T cell receptor beta chains share one sample of origin, sequenced in a study of blood T cell repertoires in COVID-19. Produced via immunoSEQ multiplex PCR; TCRdb's table is partial and in-frame only. The table includes about 36,000 clones, roughly 78% detected once. The sequenced sample was peripheral blood. The receptor source for this set is a man aged 55 to 70 with acute or convalescent COVID-19.

The chain uses TRBV7-6 and TRBJ2-1, with a weak D call TRBD2 (6 bases). The CDR3 runs to 15 residues. Germline V lookup: CDR1 SGHVS, CDR2 FNYEAQ. The V end was cut by 0 bases, the J end by 9 bases, with 15 bases between. CDR3 nucleotide sequence: TGTGCCAGCAGCTTAGCGGTAGCGGCAACCCTTGAGCAGTTCTTC. It yields the protein CASSLAVAATLEQFF.

This clone was recorded only once. The chain joins TRBV6-4 to TRBJ2-1, with TRBD2 identical over 8 bases. Per germline, CDR1 MRHNA and CDR2 SNTAGT. This CDR3 contains 14 residues. V trimming: 5 bases; J trimming: 4 bases; junction bases outside the gene matches: 4. DNA for the CDR3: TGTGCCAGCAGTAGCGGGAGTCATTACAATGAGCAGTTCTTC. Amino acid sequence: CASSSGSHYNEQFF.

The V and J genes are TRBV19 and TRBJ2-2; 16 positions match TRBD2. The CDR3 loop spans 15 amino acids. CDR1 LNHDA and CDR2 SQIVND come from the germline V gene (reference sequence). Losses at the gene ends were 5 bases for V and 13 bases for J; bases not matched to a gene: 7. CDR3 sequence: CASSGVGTSGRVLFF. CDR3 DNA: TGTGCCAGTAGTGGGGTCGGGACTAGCGGGAGGGTGCTGTTTTTT.

The chain combines TRBV6-2 or TRBV6-3 with TRBJ2-1; 11 positions agree with TRBD2. Germline V gives CDR1 MNHEY, CDR2 SVGEGT. The CDR3 loop spans 15 amino acids. The V segment lost 0 bases and the J segment 6 bases; nucleotides outside the gene matches: 1. The CDR3, as DNA: TGTGCCAGCAGTTACTCCGGACTAGCGGGCAATGAGCAGTTCTTC. Its translation is CASSYSGLAGNEQFF.